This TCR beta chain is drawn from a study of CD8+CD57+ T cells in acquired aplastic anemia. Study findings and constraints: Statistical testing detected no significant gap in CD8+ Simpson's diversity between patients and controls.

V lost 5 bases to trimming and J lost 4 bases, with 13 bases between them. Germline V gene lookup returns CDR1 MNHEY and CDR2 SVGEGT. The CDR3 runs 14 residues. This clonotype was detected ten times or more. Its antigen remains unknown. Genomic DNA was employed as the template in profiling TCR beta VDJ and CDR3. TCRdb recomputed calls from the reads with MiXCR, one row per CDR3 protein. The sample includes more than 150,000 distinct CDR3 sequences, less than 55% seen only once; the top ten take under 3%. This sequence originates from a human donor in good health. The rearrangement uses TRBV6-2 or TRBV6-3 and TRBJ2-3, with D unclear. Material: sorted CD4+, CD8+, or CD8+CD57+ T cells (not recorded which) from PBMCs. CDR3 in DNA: TGTGCCAGCAGTACCAATCGCCTAGCAGATACGCAGTATTTT. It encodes CASSTNRLADTQYF.